The 16 T cell receptor beta chains listed next were all sequenced from one sample in a study of breast tumors, draining lymph nodes, adjacent tissues. Breast cancer patients provided tissue from their axillary draining lymph nodes. TCRdb re-analysed the multiplex PCR reads in MiXCR, keeping a single row per CDR3 protein. This sample carries some 250,000 distinct CDR3 sequences, under 35% of them seen once, and the ten largest clones take 3% to 4%. Input material: axillary lymph node tissue. These receptor sequences come from a female donor with breast cancer. Some clones in this sample may be carry-over from other donors' samples.

The CDR3 nucleotides are TGCAGTGCTAGGGGCCCGACGGGGTTGGCTAGCGGGGGGGCGAAGACCCAGTACTTC. It is translated as CSARGPTGLASGGAKTQYF. This chain connects TRBV20-1 to TRBJ2-5; TRBD2 agrees at 12 bases. The J segment lost 6 bases and the V segment lost 3 bases, leaving 20 bases of the junction unmatched. The CDR3 has 19 residues. Germline loops: CDR1 DFQATT, CDR2 SNEGSKA (reference sequence).

This clonotype was seen a few times. A much larger clone is a single base away; this may be a read error. The rearrangement links TRBV19 to TRBJ1-3, with 9 nucleotides matching TRBD1. The CDR3 consists of 18 residues. Germline CDR1 reads LNHDA; CDR2 reads SQIVND (reference sequence). The CDR3 loop is CANSVIRDRADSGNTIYF. The CDR3 DNA reads TGTGCCAATAGTGTCATACGGGACAGGGCAGACTCTGGAAACACCATATATTTT.

As for this clonotype: At one end, the junction sequence differs from germline, possibly due to a read error. The chain joins TRBV7-9 to TRBJ2-4, with unresolved D. The CDR3 runs 14 residues. The germline V gene has CDR1 SEHNR and CDR2 FQNEAQ (reference sequence). The CDR3 DNA sequence: TGTGCCAGCAGCTCTTCCCGACAACCTCAATCCCCCGACTTC. Encoded protein: CASSSSRQPQSPDF.

The sample holds many counts of this clonotype. The chain couples TRBV18 to TRBJ2-2; the D gene is possibly TRBD2 (5 bases). Germline-derived CDR1 and CDR2 are KGHSH and LQKENI. The V gene lost 3 bases and the J gene lost 4 bases, with 15 bases spanning the gap. The CDR3 covers 16 residues. As DNA, the CDR3 is TGTGCCAGCTCACCTCTGGACCGCCGGGGCACCGGGGAGCTGTTTTTT. Translating it yields CASSPLDRRGTGELFF.

This clonotype was seen repeatedly, ten times or more. The V gene is TRBV7-9, the J gene TRBJ1-2; TRBD1 agrees at 7 bases. Germline loops: CDR1 SEHNR, CDR2 FQNEAQ (reference sequence). The CDR3 is 14 amino acids. V lost 3 bases to trimming and J lost 6 bases; unmatched junction nucleotides: 7. CDR3 in DNA: TGTGCCAGCAGCTTCGGGGGAGGGGGCGATGGCTACACCTTC. Its protein product is CASSFGGGGDGYTF. The full variable domain, with the rest looked up from reference TRBV7-9 and TRBJ1-2, is DTGVSQNPRHKITKRGQNVTFRCDPISEHNRLYWYRQTLGQGPEFLTYFQNEAQLEKSRLLSDRFSAERPKGSFSTLEIQRTEQGDSAMYLCASSFGGGGDGYTFGSGTRLTVV.

This clonotype was found many times. At one end, the junction sequence differs from germline, possibly due to a read error. The chain has TRBV6-2 or TRBV6-3 and TRBJ2-1; tentatively, D is TRBD1 (5 bases). Germline CDR1 reads MNHEY; CDR2 reads SVGEGT. CDR3 size: 11 residues. The chain's CDR3 is CASSYPDKKLF. For the CDR3, the DNA is TGTGCCAGCAGTTACCCGGACAAGAAACTCTTC.

This clonotype was recorded at least ten times. The chain is built from TRBV5-5 and TRBJ1-3; 8 nucleotides match TRBD1. Germline CDR1 reads SGHKS; CDR2 reads YYEKEE (reference sequence). The CDR3 totals 15 residues. V trimming: 4 bases; J trimming: 0 bases; junction bases outside the gene matches: 3. CDR3 loop: CASSVTGASGNTIYF. The CDR3 nucleotides read TGTGCCAGCAGCGTGACAGGGGCCTCTGGAAACACCATATATTTT.

Comments on this clonotype: Possible read error: a much larger clone is one base away. The chain combines TRBV7-9 with TRBJ1-2; D is ambiguous. The CDR3 is 15 residues long. Germline V CDR1 and CDR2: SEHNR, FQNEAQ (reference sequence). This CDR3 reads CASSQDISTNYGYPF. CDR3 DNA sequence: TGCGCCAGCAGCCAAGATATCAGTACCAACTATGGCTACCCCTTC.

In its sample, this clonotype was seen a few times. This chain's CDR3 is CASSENRGQQETQYF. The CDR3 DNA sequence: TGTGCCAGCAGCGAGAACAGGGGGCAGCAAGAGACCCAGTACTTC. The chain links TRBV2 to TRBJ2-5; 9 bases agree with TRBD1. The CDR3 is 15 amino acids. V lost 6 bases, J lost 2 bases, and 7 bases stayed unmatched. Germline V CDR1 and CDR2: SNHLY, FYNNEI.

This clonotype was found a few times. The rearrangement uses TRBV3-1 and TRBJ1-6; D unresolved. V shed 3 bases and J shed 7 bases, with 7 bases lying between them. The CDR3 is 13 amino acids. In germline, CDR1 is LGHDT, CDR2 YNNKEL (reference sequence). The CDR3 reads CASSHGPNSPLHF. The CDR3 DNA is TGTGCCAGCAGCCATGGCCCCAATTCACCCCTCCACTTT. Supplemented by reference TRBV3-1 and TRBJ1-6, the full variable domain reads DTAVSQTPKYLVTQMGNDKSIKCEQNLGHDTMYWYKQDSKKFLKIMFSYNNKELIINETVPNRFSPKSPDKAHLNLHINSLELGDSAVYFCASSHGPNSPLHFGNGTRLTVT.

This clonotype came up many times. This chain connects TRBV5-8 to TRBJ1-2; possibly TRBD1 for D (6 bases). CDR1 and CDR2 (germline): SGHTS, YDEGEE. The CDR3 totals 13 residues. V dropped 4 bases and J dropped 8 bases, with 15 bases sitting between them. CDR3 bases: TGTGCCAGCAGCGGAAGGGGTACAGGGGGCTACACCTTC. This encodes CASSGRGTGGYTF.

CDR3 protein: CASSPDRAGYTF. CDR3 nucleotide sequence: TGTGCCAGCAGCCCAGACAGGGCTGGCTACACCTTC. The chain links TRBV6-2 or TRBV6-3 to TRBJ1-2, with 7 bases matching TRBD1. The CDR3 is made up of 12 amino acids. Per the germline V gene, CDR1 is MNHEY and CDR2 is SVGEGT. The J segment lost 7 bases and the V segment lost 6 bases, leaving 5 bases of the junction unmatched.

Only a few counts were recorded for this clonotype. The chain carries TRBV30 and TRBJ2-2; D gene ambiguous. Germline lookup yields CDR1 GTSNPN and CDR2 SVGIG (reference sequence). The CDR3 spans 13 residues. With 3 bases removed from V and 5 bases from J, the gap between germline ends came to 10 bases. The chain's CDR3 is CAWRGSRTGELFF. In DNA, the CDR3 is TGTGCCTGGAGAGGGTCTAGGACCGGGGAGCTGTTTTTT.

This clonotype was counted only a few times. A single base separates this from a much larger clone, so it may be a read error. Here the CDR3 omits its conserved ending phenylalanine or tryptophan, so a read error is the likely source. V gene TRBV19 combines with J gene TRBJ2-6; D ambiguous. Germline lookup yields CDR1 LNHDA and CDR2 SQIVND (reference sequence). Trimming took 3 bases from V and 0 from J, leaving 9 bases between them. The CDR3 covers 16 residues. The DNA of the CDR3 is TGTGCCAGTAGTATTCACTACAGCTCTGGGGCCAACGTCCTGACTTCC. Amino acids: CASSIHYSSGANVLTS.

This clonotype was found many times. The chain combines TRBV7-2 with TRBJ1-5, with a weak D call TRBD1 (6 bases). Germline CDR1 is SGHTA and CDR2 is FQGNSA. The CDR3 is 14 amino acids. Trimming cost V 5 bases and J 4 bases, with 12 bases left between them. Written as DNA, the CDR3 is TGTGCCAGCAGCCCCGACAGGAGTAATCAGCCCCAGCATTTT. This codes for CASSPDRSNQPQHF. The whole variable domain, filled in from reference TRBV7-2 and TRBJ1-5, reads GAGVSQSPSNKVTEKGKDVELRCDPISGHTALYWYRQSLGQGLEFLIYFQGNSAPDKSGLPSDRFSAERTGGSVSTLTIQRTQQEDSAVYLCASSPDRSNQPQHFGDGTRLSIL.

About this clonotype: The junction departs from germline at one end; a sequencing error may be responsible. V is TRBV7-9 and J is TRBJ1-6; the D is unclear. This CDR3 spans 15 amino acids. The V gene's germline CDR1 is SEHNR and CDR2 FQNEAQ (reference sequence). CDR3 DNA: TGTGTCAGCAGCTTGGGGAGCTCCCATAATTCACCCCTCCACTTT. Its translation: CVSSLGSSHNSPLHF.